Each of the 20 T cell receptor beta chains below was sequenced from the same sample in a study of blood T cell repertoires in COVID-19. Sequencing was performed with immunoSEQ multiplex PCR; in TCRdb, only in-frame clones are kept and a portion is missing. The sample contains 250,000 to 300,000 clones, 88% of which appear only once. Specimen: peripheral blood. The receptor set was obtained from a woman between 25 and 40 years old with COVID-19, enrolled during active disease.

This clone was recorded only once. The rearrangement links TRBV20-1 to TRBJ1-2, with D perhaps matching TRBD1 (5 bases). The germline CDR1 and CDR2 sequences are DFQATT and SNEGSKA (reference sequence). The length of the CDR3 is 12 residues. The ends were cut back, 3 bases at V and 4 bases at J, with 9 bases in the middle. The CDR3 spells CSASGAAYGYTF. CDR3 DNA sequence: TGCAGTGCTAGTGGGGCAGCCTATGGCTACACCTTC.

The V gene is TRBV7-9, the J gene TRBJ2-2; 8 nucleotides align to TRBD2. Germline CDR1 is SEHNR and CDR2 is FQNEAQ (reference sequence). Trimming at V came to 0 bases and at J to 4 bases, leaving 7 bases not matched to a gene. The CDR3 runs 17 residues. In nucleotides, the CDR3 is TGTGCCAGCAGCTTAGCCCAGACTAGCGAGGGCACCGGGGAGCTGTTTTTT. Its translation: CASSLAQTSEGTGELFF.

The chain employs TRBV5-4 and TRBJ2-1, with TRBD2 matching over 9 bases. CDR3 length equals 19 residues. Germline V gives CDR1 SGHNT, CDR2 YYREEE (reference sequence). J lost 0 bases, V lost 3 bases, and 13 bases had no gene match. CDR3 in amino acids: CASSSRKKAGGLSYNEQFF. The CDR3 nucleotides are TGTGCCAGCAGCTCCCGGAAGAAAGCGGGAGGTCTCTCCTACAATGAGCAGTTCTTC.

V is TRBV28 and J is TRBJ1-1; the match to TRBD1 covers 7 bases. This CDR3 is 17 amino acids long. V dropped 4 bases and J dropped 3; count of bases not matched to a gene: 14. Germline CDR1 and CDR2: MDHEN and SYDVKM. CDR3 amino acids: CASSSYRGRVIHTEAFF. DNA for the CDR3: TGTGCCAGCAGTTCCTACAGGGGCCGAGTGATCCACACTGAAGCTTTCTTT. The full variable domain, completed using reference TRBV28 and TRBJ1-1, is DVKVTQSSRYLVKRTGEKVFLECVQDMDHENMFWYRQDPGLGLRLIYFSYDVKMKEKGDIPEGYSVSREKKERFSLILESASTNQTSMYLCASSSYRGRVIHTEAFFGQGTRLTVV.

This clone was counted a few times. The chain employs TRBV18 and TRBJ2-2; no reliable D call. Trimming left V 3 bases short and J 0 bases short, with 8 bases between. CDR1 KGHSH and CDR2 LQKENI come from the germline V gene. This CDR3 spans 15 amino acids. The CDR3 DNA reads as TGTGCCAGCTCACCCGACATGGCGAACACCGGGGAGCTGTTTTTT. Its protein product is CASSPDMANTGELFF.

The rearrangement uses TRBV28 and TRBJ1-1; D is unclear. CDR3 length: 13 amino acids. V shed 3 bases and J shed 6 bases, with 11 bases lying between them. CDR1 and CDR2 (germline): MDHEN, SYDVKM. The CDR3 bases are TGTGCCAGCAGTTTCTCTCCTATCCCTGAAGCTTTCTTT. Encoded protein: CASSFSPIPEAFF.

The chain recombines TRBV5-1 with TRBJ1-2; D is unresolved. V was pared by 0 bases and J by 2 bases, with 11 bases between. Germline values: CDR1 SGHRS, CDR2 YFSETQ. This CDR3 has 15 amino acids. CDR3 bases: TGCGCCAGCAGCTTGGACGTGGGCGAGAACTATGGCTACACCTTC. This sequence encodes CASSLDVGENYGYTF.

The genes are TRBV7-2 and TRBJ1-1; tentative D call: TRBD1 (6 bases). The CDR3 covers 13 residues. The germline V gene has CDR1 SGHTA and CDR2 FQGNSA. Trimming took 5 bases from V and 6 from J, leaving 13 bases between them. CDR3 amino acids: CASSQRTAAEAFF. In DNA, the CDR3 is TGTGCCAGCAGCCAAAGGACAGCGGCTGAAGCTTTCTTT. The full variable domain, rest sourced from reference TRBV7-2 and TRBJ1-1, is GAGVSQSPSNKVTEKGKDVELRCDPISGHTALYWYRQSLGQGLEFLIYFQGNSAPDKSGLPSDRFSAERTGGSVSTLTIQRTQQEDSAVYLCASSQRTAAEAFFGQGTRLTVV.

J is TRBJ2-3 and V is TRBV24-1; the D is unclear. The V and J ends lost 4 bases and 4 bases respectively, with 2 bases between them. This CDR3 has 11 residues. Germline CDR1 reads KGHDR; CDR2 reads SFDVKD. CDR3 in DNA: TGTGCCACCAGTGACGCAGATACGCAGTATTTT. Its protein product is CATSDADTQYF.

The chain has TRBV2 and TRBJ2-7; the match to TRBD1 covers 8 bases. Germline trimming cut 2 bases from V and 5 bases from J; bases unmatched to any gene: 8. The CDR3 length is 15 residues. Germline CDR1 reads SNHLY; CDR2 reads FYNNEI. Here the CDR3 DNA reads TGTGCCAGCAGTGAACCAGACAGGGGCTGGGACGAGCAGTACTTC. Its protein product is CASSEPDRGWDEQYF.

This chain connects TRBV11-2 to TRBJ1-2, with 10 bases lining up with TRBD1. The CDR3 is made up of 18 amino acids. Germline lookup yields CDR1 SGHAT and CDR2 FQNNGV. Germline trimming cut 5 bases from V and 2 bases from J; bases unmatched to any gene: 14. This chain's CDR3 is CASSPWTGGLVGNYGYTF. CDR3 in DNA: TGTGCCAGCAGCCCGTGGACAGGGGGATTGGTTGGGAACTATGGCTACACCTTC.

V gene TRBV19 combines with J gene TRBJ1-1; maybe TRBD1 (5 bases). The CDR3 covers 14 residues. V lost 3 bases to trimming and J lost 6 bases, with 14 bases between them. Germline assignment: CDR1 LNHDA and CDR2 SQIVND (reference sequence). In DNA form, the CDR3 reads TGTGCCAGTAGTATGAACGGGGGTAGCGCTGAAGCTTTCTTT. The encoded protein is CASSMNGGSAEAFF.

This clone was observed a handful of times. CDR3: CASSPAGGPRTGELFF. The CDR3 bases are TGTGCCAGTAGTCCAGCGGGAGGGCCTCGAACCGGGGAGCTGTTTTTT. The V and J genes are TRBV19 and TRBJ2-2; 10 bases are a match to TRBD2. This CDR3 is built from 16 residues. The germline V gene has CDR1 LNHDA and CDR2 SQIVND (reference sequence). The V gene end was trimmed by 5 bases and the J gene end by 5 bases; junction bases not matched to a gene: 8.

J is TRBJ1-4 and V is TRBV5-8, with 7 bases lining up with TRBD1. The CDR3 length is 15 residues. CDR1 SGHTS and CDR2 YDEGEE come from the germline V gene. V lost 3 bases and J lost 1; bases outside the gene matches: 3. CDR3 loop: CASSYDRVTNEKLFF. The CDR3 coding sequence is TGTGCCAGCAGCTACGACAGGGTAACTAATGAAAAACTGTTTTTT. Looking up the rest from reference TRBV5-8 and TRBJ1-4 gives the full variable domain: EAGVTQSPTHLIKTRGQQATLRCSPISGHTSVYWYQQALGLGLQFLLWYDEGEERNRGNFPPRFSGRQFPNYSSELNVNALELEDSALYLCASSYDRVTNEKLFFGSGTQLSVL.

V and J are TRBV6-5 and TRBJ2-7; maybe TRBD2 (5 bases). The CDR3 is 14 residues long. V lost 5 bases, J lost 2 bases, and 13 bases lay in between. Germline CDR1 reads MNHEY; CDR2 reads SVGAGI. CDR3 in DNA: TGTGCCAGCAGTACCCGGGATCTAACCTACGAGCAGTACTTC. Translation gives CASSTRDLTYEQYF.

This clone was found a few times. The chain combines TRBV5-5 with TRBJ2-7; D gene unclear. The germline V and J ends were trimmed by 1 base and 2 bases, with 7 bases remaining between them. In germline, CDR1 is SGHKS, CDR2 YYEKEE (reference sequence). The length of the CDR3 is 13 residues. CDR3 coding DNA: TGTGCCAGCAGCTTGTACTTCACCTACGAGCAGTACTTC. Translation: CASSLYFTYEQYF.

This clone showed up just once. The chain employs TRBV25-1 and TRBJ2-7; D is possibly TRBD1 (5 bases). Germline V CDR1 and CDR2: MGHDK, SYGVNS. The CDR3 spans 12 residues. The V end lost 4 bases, the J end lost 9 bases, and 13 bases lay between the germline ends. In nucleotides, the CDR3 is TGTGCCAGCAGTGCTCAAGGGGCTCGGCAGTACTTC. Encoded protein: CASSAQGARQYF.

This clone was seen a few times. This chain uses TRBV7-9 with TRBJ2-7; the D gene is possibly TRBD1 (5 bases). The germline V gene has CDR1 SEHNR and CDR2 FQNEAQ (reference sequence). V dropped 5 bases and J dropped 4 bases, with 15 bases sitting between them. The CDR3 length is 14 residues. CDR3 sequence reads: CASSPDSRPYEQYF. CDR3 sequence (DNA): TGTGCCAGCAGCCCAGACAGTCGCCCGTACGAGCAGTACTTC.

The chain recombines TRBV27 with TRBJ2-2; D may be TRBD1 (7 bases). The ends were cut back, 1 base at V and 8 bases at J, with 23 bases in the middle. There are 18 residues in the CDR3. CDR1 MNHEY and CDR2 SMNVEV come from the germline V gene (reference sequence). The CDR3 loop reads CASSLFWGPDRAGGELFF. DNA for the CDR3: TGTGCCAGCAGTTTATTTTGGGGCCCCGACAGGGCGGGAGGGGAGCTGTTTTTT.

This clone was observed a few times. The chain links TRBV7-2 to TRBJ2-5; 8 bases match TRBD1. J gave up 4 bases and V 5 bases, and 9 bases lay outside the gene matches. Germline CDR1 is SGHTA and CDR2 is FQGNSA. This CDR3 has 15 amino acids. CDR3 protein: CASSTRQGMRETQYF. CDR3 nucleotides: TGTGCCAGCAGCACCCGACAGGGGATGAGAGAGACCCAGTACTTC.